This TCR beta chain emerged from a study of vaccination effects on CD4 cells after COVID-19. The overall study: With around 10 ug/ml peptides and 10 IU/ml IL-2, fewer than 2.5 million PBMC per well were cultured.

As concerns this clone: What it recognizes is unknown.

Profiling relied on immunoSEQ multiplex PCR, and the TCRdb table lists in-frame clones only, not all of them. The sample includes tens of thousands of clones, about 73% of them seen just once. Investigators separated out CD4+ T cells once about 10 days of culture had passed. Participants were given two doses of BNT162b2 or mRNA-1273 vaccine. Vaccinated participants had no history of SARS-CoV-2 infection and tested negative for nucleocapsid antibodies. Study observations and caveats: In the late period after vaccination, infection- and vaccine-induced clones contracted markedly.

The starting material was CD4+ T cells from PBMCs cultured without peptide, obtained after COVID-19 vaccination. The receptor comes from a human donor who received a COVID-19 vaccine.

CDR3 region: CASKATGNYGYTF. The DNA for the CDR3 is TGCGCCAGCAAAGCGACAGGGAACTATGGCTACACCTTC. This chain links TRBV10-2 with TRBJ1-2; 7 bases agree with TRBD1. This CDR3 has 13 residues. Germline assignment: CDR1 WSHSY and CDR2 SAAADI. Germline trimming cut 7 bases from V and 2 bases from J; bases unmatched to any gene: 4.